These 16 T cell receptor beta chains share one sample of origin, sequenced in a study of T cells in Graves' hyperthyroidism and ophthalmopathy. Amplified regions were TCR beta CDR3 sequences from RNA transcripts. With the HTBI primer set, the TCR CDR3 went through a first round of RT-PCR. TCRdb used MiXCR to reprocess the multiplex PCR reads, holding one entry per CDR3 protein. The table includes fewer than 650,000 distinct CDR3 sequences, around 15% detected once. The sequenced material came from blood. All receptors come from a middle-aged woman with Graves' ophthalmopathy.

This clonotype was seen at least ten times. V gene TRBV20-1 combines with J gene TRBJ1-2; no clear D. V was shortened by 3 bases and J by 4 bases, with 9 bases between the two germline ends. Germline CDR1 and CDR2: DFQATT and SNEGSKA (reference sequence). This CDR3 has 12 amino acids. The CDR3 sequence is CSASPEAYGYTF. CDR3 nucleotide sequence: TGCAGTGCTAGCCCCGAAGCCTATGGCTACACCTTC.

In its sample, this clonotype was seen many times. Given a much more abundant clone one base away, this may be a read error. The chain couples TRBV6-1 to TRBJ1-5, with D hard to call. V was trimmed by 0 bases and J by 5 bases, leaving 2 bases between them. Germline CDR1 is MNHNS and CDR2 is SASEGT. CDR3 length equals 12 residues. The CDR3 region has the DNA TGTGCCAGCAGTGAAGCCTATCAGCCCCAGCATTTT. Its protein product is CASSEAYQPQHF.

This chain joins TRBV4-1 and TRBJ2-7; D call uncertain. With 4 bases removed from V and 0 bases from J, the gap between germline ends came to 13 bases. The CDR3 loop spans 15 amino acids. Germline V gives CDR1 MGHRA, CDR2 YSYEKL. Here the CDR3 DNA reads TGCGCCAGCAGCCTCAGATTTGACCGCTCCTACGAGCAGTACTTC. As protein: CASSLRFDRSYEQYF.

This clonotype was recorded many times. The chain links TRBV6-2 or TRBV6-3 to TRBJ2-7; D perhaps matches TRBD2 (6 bases). V lost 7 bases and J 2 bases, leaving 15 bases between the germline ends. The germline V gene has CDR1 MNHEY and CDR2 SVGEGT. The CDR3 spans 14 residues. The CDR3 nucleotides are TGTGCCAGCACCGGGGACTTACGACCCTACGAGCAGTACTTC. It specifies CASTGDLRPYEQYF.

The rearrangement joins TRBV6-1 to TRBJ2-5; no firm D call. V gave up 9 bases and J gave up 5 bases, with 13 bases separating them. This CDR3 contains 12 residues. In germline, CDR1 is MNHNS, CDR2 SASEGT. CDR3 in amino acids: CASSIWWETQYF. CDR3 DNA sequence: TGTGCCAGTTCCATATGGTGGGAGACCCAGTACTTC.

The chain combines TRBV6-1 with TRBJ2-2; D is perhaps TRBD1 (5 bases). Trimming cost V 6 bases and J 6 bases, with 14 bases left between them. CDR3 length: 14 amino acids. Germline V gene lookup returns CDR1 MNHNS and CDR2 SASEGT. In nucleotides, the CDR3 is TGTGCCAGCAGCCAAGACCTAGGGGCCGGGGAGCTGTTTTTT. Protein: CASSQDLGAGELFF.

This clonotype was picked up many times. CDR3 nucleotide sequence: TGTGCCAGCAGTTTGGTCTCAACGCAAGACATTCAGTACTTC. It encodes CASSLVSTQDIQYF. J is TRBJ2-4 and V is TRBV28, with D hard to call. Germline CDR1 MDHEN, CDR2 SYDVKM. This CDR3 is built from 14 residues. V was clipped by 3 bases and J by 8 bases, with 14 bases between them.

The chain employs TRBV6-2 or TRBV6-3 and TRBJ1-5; TRBD1 matches 9 bases. The CDR3 is made up of 18 amino acids. With V trimmed by 0 bases and J by 2 bases, 8 bases remained unmatched. Germline-derived CDR1 and CDR2 are MNHEY and SVGEGT. The CDR3 DNA reads TGTGCCAGCAGTTACTCGGGACAGGGAGGGGGGGGCAATCAGCCCCAGCATTTT. Translation gives CASSYSGQGGGGNQPQHF.

The table lists this clonotype with a few counts. The J gene is TRBJ1-1, the V gene TRBV18, with D possibly TRBD1 on 6 matching bases. CDR1 is KGHSH and CDR2 is LQKENI in the germline V gene. The CDR3 is 15 amino acids. V was trimmed by 2 bases and J by 3 bases, leaving 13 bases between them. As DNA, the CDR3 is TGTGCCAGCTCACCATCCGGGGGGGCTGACACTGAAGCTTTCTTT. Protein product: CASSPSGGADTEAFF.

This clonotype showed up many times. This chain links TRBV24-1 with TRBJ1-2; no clear D. From germline, CDR1 is KGHDR and CDR2 SFDVKD. CDR3 size: 11 residues. Trimming left V 4 bases short and J 7 bases short, with 6 bases between. CDR3: CATSEGFGYTF. The CDR3 DNA is TGTGCCACCAGTGAAGGGTTTGGCTACACCTTC.

This clonotype was seen ten or more times. This rearrangement joins TRBV28 to TRBJ2-7, with TRBD1 as a possible D gene (5 bases). The V gene lost 2 bases and the J gene lost 6 bases, with 11 bases spanning the gap. Germline assignment: CDR1 MDHEN and CDR2 SYDVKM. The CDR3 is made up of 13 amino acids. The CDR3 sequence is CASSLRGGGEQYF. In DNA form, the CDR3 reads TGTGCCAGCAGTTTAAGGGGTGGCGGCGAGCAGTACTTC. Together with reference TRBV28 and TRBJ2-7, the CDR3 gives the full variable domain: DVKVTQSSRYLVKRTGEKVFLECVQDMDHENMFWYRQDPGLGLRLIYFSYDVKMKEKGDIPEGYSVSREKKERFSLILESASTNQTSMYLCASSLRGGGEQYFGPGTRLTVT.

There are many counts of this clonotype. The chain carries TRBV29-1 and TRBJ1-2, with D possibly TRBD1 on 5 matching bases. V was pared by 2 bases and J by 6 bases, with 7 bases between. The CDR3 runs to 11 residues. Germline V CDR1 and CDR2: SQVTM, ANQGSEA. CDR3 bases: TGCAGCGTTGAATTGGGGGATGGCTACACCTTC. Its protein is CSVELGDGYTF.

This chain's CDR3 is CSARPRQGSYEQYF. In DNA form, the CDR3 reads TGCAGTGCTAGACCCCGACAGGGTTCCTACGAGCAGTACTTC. The chain combines TRBV20-1 with TRBJ2-7; 7 bases map to TRBD1. Germline V gene sequence: CDR1 DFQATT, CDR2 SNEGSKA (reference sequence). J lost 1 base, V lost 2 bases, and 5 bases had no gene match. CDR3 size: 14 residues.

This clonotype was seen at least ten times. The J gene is TRBJ1-1, the V gene TRBV3-1, with 10 bases identical to TRBD1. Looked up from germline, CDR1 is LGHDT and CDR2 is YNNKEL (reference sequence). The CDR3 runs 13 residues. This CDR3 reads CASVGQGGTEAFF. CDR3 nucleotide sequence: TGTGCTAGTGTTGGACAGGGGGGCACTGAAGCTTTCTTT.

This clonotype was recorded once. The chain couples TRBV28 to TRBJ2-7; possible D gene TRBD2, 6 bases. Germline assignment: CDR1 MDHEN and CDR2 SYDVKM. The CDR3 sequence is 16 residues long. Trimming pared 8 bases from V and 2 bases from J, leaving 22 bases between. The CDR3 bases are TGTGCCAGCTGTCCTGCCGGGGGATCGAGGACCTACGAGCAGTACTTC. As protein: CASCPAGGSRTYEQYF.

The table lists this clonotype with many counts. The chain uses TRBV28 and TRBJ2-7; perhaps TRBD1 as D (6 bases). The CDR3 spans 13 residues. Germline CDR1 MDHEN, CDR2 SYDVKM. Trimming stripped 4 bases from V and 7 bases from J, with 14 bases between. CDR3 protein: CASSSARGREQYF. In nucleotides, the CDR3 is TGTGCCAGCAGTTCCGCCAGGGGCAGGGAGCAGTACTTC.